This T cell receptor beta chain is drawn from a study of OX40 agonist ivuxolimab in advanced cancers. Overall study context: The study gave patients intravenous ivuxolimab at 0.01 to 10 mg/kg every 2 weeks.

Here immunoSEQ multiplex PCR was the method, and the copy in TCRdb shows in-frame clones only, minus some. The sample holds more than 75,000 clones, approximately 90% seen once. Germline V lookup: CDR1 MNHEY, CDR2 SMNVEV (reference sequence). The V gene lost 0 bases and the J gene lost 4 bases, with 13 bases spanning the gap. This CDR3 spans 16 amino acids. Sequenced material: CD4+ or CD8+ T cells sorted from blood, taken in a trial of the OX40 agonist ivuxolimab. V gene TRBV27 combines with J gene TRBJ1-5; unclear D gene. The TCR comes from an adult with an advanced solid tumor such as melanoma, head and neck, liver or kidney cancer. CDR3 in amino acids: CASSLSWQVGNQPQHF. The CDR3 DNA follows: TGTGCCAGCAGTTTATCCTGGCAGGTTGGTAATCAGCCCCAGCATTTT.